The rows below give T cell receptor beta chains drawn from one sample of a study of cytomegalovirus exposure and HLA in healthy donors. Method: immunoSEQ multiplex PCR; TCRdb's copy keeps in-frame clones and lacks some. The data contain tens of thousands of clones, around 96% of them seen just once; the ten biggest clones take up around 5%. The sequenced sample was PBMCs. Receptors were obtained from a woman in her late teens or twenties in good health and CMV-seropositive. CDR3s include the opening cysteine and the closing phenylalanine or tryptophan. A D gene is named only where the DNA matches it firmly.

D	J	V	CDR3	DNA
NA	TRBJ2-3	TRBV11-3	CASSLEGTRFTDTQYF	TGTGCCAGCAGCTTAGAGGGGACTCGATTTACAGATACGCAGTATTTT
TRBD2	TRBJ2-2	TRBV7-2	CASSPLAGGGELFF	TGTGCCAGCAGCCCACTAGCGGGAGGTGGGGAGCTGTTTTTT
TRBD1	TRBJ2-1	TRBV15	CATSLGTGPNNEQFF	TGTGCCACCAGCCTAGGGACAGGGCCTAACAATGAGCAGTTCTTC
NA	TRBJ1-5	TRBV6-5	CASSYSGAGNQPQHF	TGTGCCAGCAGTTACTCAGGGGCCGGCAATCAGCCCCAGCATTTT
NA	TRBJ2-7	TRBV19	CASSLNRNLGNEQYF	TGTGCCAGTAGCTTAAACAGGAACCTAGGGAACGAGCAGTACTTC
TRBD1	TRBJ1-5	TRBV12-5	CASGDAQGDNQPQHF	TGTGCTAGTGGGGACGCTCAGGGGGACAATCAGCCCCAGCATTTT
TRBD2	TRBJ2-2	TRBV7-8	CASSLARLASAGELFF	TGTGCCAGCAGCTTAGCGCGACTAGCGAGCGCCGGGGAGCTGTTTTTT
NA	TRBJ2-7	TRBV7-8	CASSLRQPGYEQYF	TGTGCCAGCAGCTTGAGGCAGCCGGGATACGAGCAGTACTTC
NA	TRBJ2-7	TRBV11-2	CASSLDRGIEQYF	TGTGCCAGCAGCTTAGATAGGGGGATCGAGCAGTACTTC
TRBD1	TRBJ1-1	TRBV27	CASRDRTGANTEAFF	TGTGCCAGCAGGGATCGGACAGGGGCGAACACTGAAGCTTTCTTT
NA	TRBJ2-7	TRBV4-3	CASSQDQGLMMYF	TGCGCCAGCAGCCAAGATCAGGGGCTTATGATGTACTTC
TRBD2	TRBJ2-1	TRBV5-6	CASSLAADGGSPHRQFF	TGTGCCAGCAGCTTGGCCGCGGACGGCGGGAGTCCCCACAGACAGTTCTTC
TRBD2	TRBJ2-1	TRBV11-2	CASSLGVGLAAYKGNEQFF	TGTGCCAGCAGCTTAGGTGTGGGTCTAGCGGCCTATAAGGGGAATGAGCAGTTCTTC
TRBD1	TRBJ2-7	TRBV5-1	CASSLVGTGGREQYF	TGCGCCAGCAGCTTGGTCGGGACAGGGGGACGCGAGCAGTACTTC
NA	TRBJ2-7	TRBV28	CASSLEGTSYYYEQYF	TGTGCCAGCAGTTTGGAGGGGACCTCCTACTACTACGAGCAGTACTTC
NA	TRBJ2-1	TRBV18	CASSPTRELVQFF	TGTGCCAGCTCACCTACCCGGGAGTTGGTTCAGTTCTTC
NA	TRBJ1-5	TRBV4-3	CASSQDLKEQPQHF	TGCGCCAGCAGCCAAGATCTGAAGGAGCAGCCCCAGCATTTT